The rows below give T cell receptor beta chains drawn from one sample of a study of regulatory T cells in long-lasting Graves disease. TCRdb reanalysed the multiplex PCR reads using MiXCR and keeps one entry per CDR3 protein. The sample yields about 220,000 distinct CDR3 sequences, roughly 19% seen once. These same data were also listed under a study on T cells in Graves' hyperthyroidism and ophthalmopathy.

Here the sequenced sample was peripheral blood mononuclear cells (PBMCs), taken at new diagnosis, from a patient treated with antithyroid drugs. These receptors were taken from a woman younger than 45 with Graves disease. CDR3s include the opening cysteine and the closing phenylalanine or tryptophan. A D gene is named only where the DNA matches it firmly. The size entry is marked missing in some rows and otherwise reads once, few, many or a size class.

V: TRBV7-8
J: TRBJ2-5
D: .
size: many
DNA: TGTGCCAGCAGCTTGCGGGACTCCCCGAACCAAGAGACCCAGTACTTC
CDR3: CASSLRDSPNQETQYF

V: TRBV20-1
J: TRBJ2-7
D: TRBD2
size: many
DNA: TGCAGTGCTGGGGGACTAGCGGGAGGCGGTGAGCAGTACTTC
CDR3: CSAGGLAGGGEQYF

V: TRBV28
J: TRBJ2-3
D: TRBD2
size: many
DNA: TGTGCCAGCAGTCGGGACTACACAGATACGCAGTATTTT
CDR3: CASSRDYTDTQYF

V: TRBV2
J: TRBJ2-5
D: .
size: few
DNA: TGTGCCAGCAGTGATCGTGGAACATCAAACCAAGAGACCCAGTACTTC
CDR3: CASSDRGTSNQETQYF

V: TRBV28
J: TRBJ1-4
D: .
size: many
DNA: TGTGCCAGCAGTTTACCCCTAGCAAAACTGTTTTTT
CDR3: CASSLPLAKLFF

V: TRBV28
J: TRBJ2-1
D: .
size: .
DNA: TGTGCCAGCAGTTATCCCCCACATAACTACAATGAGCAGTTCTTC
CDR3: CASSYPPHNYNEQFF

V: TRBV7-2
J: TRBJ1-4
D: .
size: many
DNA: TGTGCCAGCAGCTTTCGTGTTAATGAAAAACTGTTTTTT
CDR3: CASSFRVNEKLFF

V: TRBV3-1
J: TRBJ1-1
D: .
size: many
DNA: TGTGCCAGCAGCCCGATCCGGGGGCCGGGTACTGAAGCTTTCTTT
CDR3: CASSPIRGPGTEAFF

V: TRBV27
J: TRBJ1-1
D: TRBD1
size: many
DNA: TGTGCCAGCAGTTTATTGGAAGGGACAGGGGTTACTGAAGCTTTCTTT
CDR3: CASSLLEGTGVTEAFF

V: TRBV11-2
J: TRBJ2-3
D: TRBD2
size: few
DNA: TGTGCCAGCAGCTTAGGACTAGCGGGAGGAGGAGATACGCAGTATTTT
CDR3: CASSLGLAGGGDTQYF

V: TRBV6-1
J: TRBJ2-3
D: .
size: many
DNA: TGTGCCAGCAGTCCCGACAGCTACACAGATACGCAGTATTTT
CDR3: CASSPDSYTDTQYF

V: TRBV25-1
J: TRBJ2-3
D: TRBD2
size: many
DNA: TGTGCCAGCAGTGACCCCGGGACTAGCGTGACAGATACGCAGTATTTT
CDR3: CASSDPGTSVTDTQYF

V: TRBV7-6
J: TRBJ2-3
D: TRBD1
size: many
DNA: TGTGCCAGCAGCTTAGCGACAGGGGGCATAGATACGCAGTATTTT
CDR3: CASSLATGGIDTQYF

V: TRBV9
J: TRBJ2-7
D: TRBD2
size: many
DNA: TGTGCCAGCAGTGGTAGCGGGATCAACGAGCAGTACTTC
CDR3: CASSGSGINEQYF

V: TRBV20-1
J: TRBJ1-2
D: .
size: many
DNA: TGCAGTGCTAATAGGGGCCAGGGGCTCGGAGGTGGCTACACCTTC
CDR3: CSANRGQGLGGGYTF

V: TRBV7-8
J: TRBJ1-2
D: .
size: many
DNA: TGTGCCAGCAGCTTAGAGAGGGAGGACTATGGCTACACCTTC
CDR3: CASSLEREDYGYTF

V: TRBV3-1
J: TRBJ2-2
D: TRBD2
size: many
DNA: TGTGCCAGCAGCCAAGGGGGGGTTCTTGGACTAGCGGGAGTCAACACCGGGGAGCTGTTTTTT
CDR3: CASSQGGVLGLAGVNTGELFF

V: TRBV15
J: TRBJ1-4
D: TRBD1
size: .
DNA: TGTGCCACCAGCAGCCCCGGGACAGGGGCCATGCGGGCTAATGAAAAACTGTTTTTT
CDR3: CATSSPGTGAMRANEKLFF

V: TRBV7-2
J: TRBJ2-3
D: .
size: .
DNA: TGTGCCAGCAGCCAGCGGAAATTCACAGATACGCAGTATTTT
CDR3: CASSQRKFTDTQYF

V: TRBV7-9
J: TRBJ2-5
D: TRBD1
size: many
DNA: TGTGCCAGCAGCCCGCCGACAGGGGGAGAGACCCAGTACTTC
CDR3: CASSPPTGGETQYF

V: TRBV20-1
J: TRBJ1-5
D: TRBD1
size: many
DNA: TGCAGTGCTGCGGGACAGATCAATCAGCCCCAGCATTTT
CDR3: CSAAGQINQPQHF

V: TRBV20-1
J: TRBJ1-1
D: .
size: .
DNA: TGCAGTGCTCTTGGTTACACTGAAGCTTTCTTT
CDR3: CSALGYTEAFF

V: TRBV5-1
J: TRBJ2-2
D: .
size: many
DNA: TGCGCCAGCACCCGGGACAAGACAAACACCGGGGAGCTGTTTTTT
CDR3: CASTRDKTNTGELFF

V: TRBV6-1
J: TRBJ2-5
D: .
size: many
DNA: TGTGCCAGCAGTGGGGGACTGCTGTACCAAGAGACCCAGTACTTC
CDR3: CASSGGLLYQETQYF

V: TRBV3-1
J: TRBJ2-1
D: .
size: .
DNA: TGTGCCAGCAGCGAACAGGGTTTCTCCTACAATGAGCAGTTCTTC
CDR3: CASSEQGFSYNEQFF

V: TRBV20-1
J: TRBJ2-7
D: .
size: many
DNA: TGCAGTGCTAGAGGCCCCAACGCAGGCCGGGTGGGCGACGAGCAGTACTTC
CDR3: CSARGPNAGRVGDEQYF

V: TRBV2
J: TRBJ2-7
D: TRBD2
size: many
DNA: TGTGCCAGCCGGGAGGGCCTAGCGTCTTACGAGCAGTACTTC
CDR3: CASREGLASYEQYF

V: TRBV3-1
J: TRBJ1-6
D: TRBD1
size: few
DNA: TGTGCCAGCTTGACAGGGGGTAATTCACCCCTCCACTTT
CDR3: CASLTGGNSPLHF

V: TRBV12-3/TRBV12-4
J: TRBJ2-1
D: TRBD2
size: many
DNA: TGTGCCAGCAGTTTAGGGCTAGCGGGAGGGAATGAGCAGTTCTTC
CDR3: CASSLGLAGGNEQFF

V: TRBV6-1
J: TRBJ2-2
D: TRBD1
size: many
DNA: TGTGCCAGCAGCCGTGACAGGGCCAACACCGGGGAGCTGTTTTTT
CDR3: CASSRDRANTGELFF

V: TRBV28
J: TRBJ1-2
D: .
size: many
DNA: TGTGCCAGCCTTGAGGGTCCTTATGGCTACACCTTC
CDR3: CASLEGPYGYTF

V: TRBV2
J: TRBJ1-3
D: TRBD1
size: many
DNA: TGTGCCAGCATAGCCGGACAGGGACTCTCTGGAAACACCATATATTTT
CDR3: CASIAGQGLSGNTIYF

V: TRBV15
J: TRBJ1-1
D: .
size: many
DNA: TGTGCCACCAGCAGAGATGACAGACACTTCACTGAAGCTTTCTTT
CDR3: CATSRDDRHFTEAFF

V: TRBV18
J: TRBJ1-2
D: .
size: many
DNA: TGTGCCAGCTCACCGGGAGGCCTGGGAGGCTACACCTTC
CDR3: CASSPGGLGGYTF

V: TRBV5-1
J: TRBJ1-5
D: .
size: many
DNA: TGCGCCAGCAGCCTTGGGGACGCCTACAATCAGCCCCAGCATTTT
CDR3: CASSLGDAYNQPQHF

V: TRBV20-1
J: TRBJ1-4
D: .
size: many
DNA: TGCAGTCTATTGGTTGCAACTAATGAAAAACTGTTTTTT
CDR3: CSLLVATNEKLFF

V: TRBV19
J: TRBJ2-7
D: TRBD2
size: .
DNA: TGTGCCAGTAGTATTGATTGGGAGACTAGCGGGAGTTTGGACGAGCAGTACTTC
CDR3: CASSIDWETSGSLDEQYF

V: TRBV7-9
J: TRBJ1-5
D: .
size: .
DNA: TGTGCCACAAATGCCCCTGGGGGATCTAGCAATCAGCCCCAGCATTTT
CDR3: CATNAPGGSSNQPQHF

V: TRBV6-1
J: TRBJ2-5
D: TRBD2
size: many
DNA: TGTGCCAGCAGTCCGGGACTACCGAAGAGGCGAGAGACCCAGTACTTC
CDR3: CASSPGLPKRRETQYF

V: TRBV20-1
J: TRBJ1-5
D: TRBD1
size: many
DNA: TGCAGTGTTGGACAGGGAAGGCATCATAGCAATCAGCCCCAGCATTTT
CDR3: CSVGQGRHHSNQPQHF

V: TRBV25-1
J: TRBJ1-6
D: .
size: many
DNA: TGTGCCAGCAGTGAATCGGCAGGGGCAAGTAATTCACCCCTCCACTTT
CDR3: CASSESAGASNSPLHF

V: TRBV29-1
J: TRBJ2-1
D: .
size: many
DNA: TGCAGCGTAGAAGGCCTTAGCGAGAACTACAATGAGCAGTTCTTC
CDR3: CSVEGLSENYNEQFF

V: TRBV2
J: TRBJ2-3
D: .
size: many
DNA: TGTGCCAGCAGACGACAAGCAGATACGCAGTATTTT
CDR3: CASRRQADTQYF

V: TRBV5-1
J: TRBJ2-7
D: TRBD1
size: many
DNA: TGCGCCAGCCGAAGAGGACAGGGGTGGTACGAGCAGTACTTC
CDR3: CASRRGQGWYEQYF

V: TRBV11-2
J: TRBJ1-3
D: .
size: many
DNA: TGTGCCAGCAGCGAAGGAACAGGACCCTCTGGAAACACCATATATTTT
CDR3: CASSEGTGPSGNTIYF

V: TRBV6-1
J: TRBJ2-7
D: .
size: .
DNA: TGTGCCAGCAGCTTACCTAGGACAGTCAAGGCCTACGAGCAGTACTTC
CDR3: CASSLPRTVKAYEQYF

V: TRBV4-1
J: TRBJ2-3
D: TRBD2
size: many
DNA: TGCGCCAGCACGGGAGCGGGAATCGGAGATACGCAGTATTTT
CDR3: CASTGAGIGDTQYF

V: TRBV3-1
J: TRBJ2-5
D: .
size: few
DNA: TGTGCCAGCAGCCAAGTTGGGTGGGCCCAAGAGACCCAGTACTTC
CDR3: CASSQVGWAQETQYF

V: TRBV11-1
J: TRBJ2-7
D: TRBD1
size: many
DNA: TGTGCCAGCAGCTCGATTCGACAGGGTCTCTACGAGCAGTACTTC
CDR3: CASSSIRQGLYEQYF

V: TRBV28
J: TRBJ1-5
D: .
size: few
DNA: TGTGCCAGCAGCGTTGAAACCGGGGGTCAGCCCCAGCATTTT
CDR3: CASSVETGGQPQHF

V: TRBV7-2
J: TRBJ2-7
D: .
size: few
DNA: TGTGCCAGCAGCTTATCCCCTCCGAGGGAGCAGTACTTC
CDR3: CASSLSPPREQYF

V: TRBV5-1
J: TRBJ1-1
D: .
size: many
DNA: TGCGCCAGCAGCCCCGGGTTTCACGAGGACACTGAAGCTTTCTTT
CDR3: CASSPGFHEDTEAFF

V: TRBV6-2/TRBV6-3
J: TRBJ1-1
D: .
size: many
DNA: TGTGCCAGCAGTTCAAACCGGGCCAGCGGTGAAGCTTTCTTT
CDR3: CASSSNRASGEAFF